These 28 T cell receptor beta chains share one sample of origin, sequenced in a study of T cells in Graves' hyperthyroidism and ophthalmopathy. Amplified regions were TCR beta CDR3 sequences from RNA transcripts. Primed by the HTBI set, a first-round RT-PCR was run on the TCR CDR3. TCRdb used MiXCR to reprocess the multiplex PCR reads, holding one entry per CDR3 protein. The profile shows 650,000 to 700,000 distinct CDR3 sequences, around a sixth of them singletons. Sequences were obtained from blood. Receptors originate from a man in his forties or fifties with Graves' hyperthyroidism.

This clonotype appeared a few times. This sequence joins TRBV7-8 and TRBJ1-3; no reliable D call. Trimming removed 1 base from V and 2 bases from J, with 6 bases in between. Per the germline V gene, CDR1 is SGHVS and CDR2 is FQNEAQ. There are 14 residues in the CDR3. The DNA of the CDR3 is TGTGCCAGCAGCTTAGATGCGGCTGGAAACACCATATATTTT. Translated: CASSLDAAGNTIYF.

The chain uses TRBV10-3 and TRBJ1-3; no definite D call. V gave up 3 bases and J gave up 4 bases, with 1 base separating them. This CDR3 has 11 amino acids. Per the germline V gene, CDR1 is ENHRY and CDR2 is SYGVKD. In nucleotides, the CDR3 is TGTGCCATCAGTGAAGGAAACACCATATATTTT. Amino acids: CAISEGNTIYF.

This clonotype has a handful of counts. The CDR3 DNA reads TGTGCCAGCAGCCTAACAGTGAGCTCTGGAAACACCATATATTTT. Protein sequence: CASSLTVSSGNTIYF. The chain joins TRBV6-1 to TRBJ1-3; D not certain. This CDR3 is 15 amino acids long. V shed 6 bases and J shed 0 bases, with 12 bases lying between them. From germline, CDR1 is MNHNS and CDR2 SASEGT.

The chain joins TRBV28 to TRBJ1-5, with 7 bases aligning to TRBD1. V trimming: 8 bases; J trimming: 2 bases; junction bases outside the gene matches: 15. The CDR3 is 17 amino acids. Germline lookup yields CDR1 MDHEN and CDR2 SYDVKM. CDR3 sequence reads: CASSTGPGRGGNQPQHF. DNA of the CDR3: TGTGCCAGCTCGACAGGGCCGGGTAGGGGTGGCAATCAGCCCCAGCATTTT.

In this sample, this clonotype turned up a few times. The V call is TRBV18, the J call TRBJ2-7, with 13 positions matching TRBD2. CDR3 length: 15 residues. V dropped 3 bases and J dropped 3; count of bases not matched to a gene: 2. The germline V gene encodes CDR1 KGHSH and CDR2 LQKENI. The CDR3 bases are TGTGCCAGCTCACCGGGACTAGCGGGACGCTACGAGCAGTACTTC. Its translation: CASSPGLAGRYEQYF.

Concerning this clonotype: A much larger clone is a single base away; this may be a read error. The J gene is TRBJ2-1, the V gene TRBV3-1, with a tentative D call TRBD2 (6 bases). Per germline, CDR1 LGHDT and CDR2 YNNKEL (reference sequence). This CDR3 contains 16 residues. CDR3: CASSPLAQSSYNEQLF. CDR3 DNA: TGTGCCAGCAGCCCCCTAGCGCAGAGCTCCTACAATGAGCAGCTCTTC.

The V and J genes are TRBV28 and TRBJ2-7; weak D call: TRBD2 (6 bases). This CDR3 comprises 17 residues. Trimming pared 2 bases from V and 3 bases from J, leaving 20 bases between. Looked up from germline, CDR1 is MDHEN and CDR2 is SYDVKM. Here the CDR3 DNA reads TGTGCCAGCAGTTTAAGGCGGGGCCACTACTACTACTACGAGCAGTACTTC. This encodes CASSLRRGHYYYYEQYF. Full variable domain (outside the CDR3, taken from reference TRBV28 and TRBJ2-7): DVKVTQSSRYLVKRTGEKVFLECVQDMDHENMFWYRQDPGLGLRLIYFSYDVKMKEKGDIPEGYSVSREKKERFSLILESASTNQTSMYLCASSLRRGHYYYYEQYFGPGTRLTVT.

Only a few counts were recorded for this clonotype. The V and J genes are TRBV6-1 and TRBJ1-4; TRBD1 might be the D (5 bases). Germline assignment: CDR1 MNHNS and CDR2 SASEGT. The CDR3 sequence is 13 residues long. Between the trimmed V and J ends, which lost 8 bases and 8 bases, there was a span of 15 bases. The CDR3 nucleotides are TGTGCCAGCCAAGGCAGGGAGGGAGAAAAACTGTTTTTT. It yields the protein CASQGREGEKLFF.

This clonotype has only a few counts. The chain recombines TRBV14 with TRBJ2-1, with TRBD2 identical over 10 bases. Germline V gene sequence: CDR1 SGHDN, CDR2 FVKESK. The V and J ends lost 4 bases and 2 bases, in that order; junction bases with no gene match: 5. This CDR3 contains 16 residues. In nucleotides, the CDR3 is TGTGCCAGCAGCCTTTTACTAGCGGGGCCCTACAATGAGCAGTTCTTC. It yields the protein CASSLLLAGPYNEQFF.

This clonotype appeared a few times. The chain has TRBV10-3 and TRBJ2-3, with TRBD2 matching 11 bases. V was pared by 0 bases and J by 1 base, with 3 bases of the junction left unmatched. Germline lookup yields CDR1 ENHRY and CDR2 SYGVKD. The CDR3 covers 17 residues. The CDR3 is CAISESIAGGRTDTQYF. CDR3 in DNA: TGTGCCATCAGTGAGTCAATAGCGGGAGGGCGCACAGATACGCAGTATTTT.

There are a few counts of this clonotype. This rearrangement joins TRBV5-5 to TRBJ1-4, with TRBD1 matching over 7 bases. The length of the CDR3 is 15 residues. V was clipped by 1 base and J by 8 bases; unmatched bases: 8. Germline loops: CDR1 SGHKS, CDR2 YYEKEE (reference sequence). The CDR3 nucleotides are TGTGCCAGCAGCTTGTATAACAGGGGACCCGAAAAACTGTTTTTT. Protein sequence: CASSLYNRGPEKLFF.

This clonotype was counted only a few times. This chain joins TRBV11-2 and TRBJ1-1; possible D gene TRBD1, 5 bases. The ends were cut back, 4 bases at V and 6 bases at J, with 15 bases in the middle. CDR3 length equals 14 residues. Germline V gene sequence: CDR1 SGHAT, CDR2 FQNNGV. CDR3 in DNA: TGTGCCAGCAGCTCAGACGGGGGTGGGGCTGAAGCTTTCTTT. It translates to CASSSDGGGAEAFF.

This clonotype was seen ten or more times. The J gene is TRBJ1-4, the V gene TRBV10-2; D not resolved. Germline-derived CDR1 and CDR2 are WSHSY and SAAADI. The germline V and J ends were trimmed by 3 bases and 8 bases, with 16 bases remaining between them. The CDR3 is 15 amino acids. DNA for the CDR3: TGCGCCAGCAGTGAAAATATGGGATTGAGCGAAAAACTGTTTTTT. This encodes CASSENMGLSEKLFF.

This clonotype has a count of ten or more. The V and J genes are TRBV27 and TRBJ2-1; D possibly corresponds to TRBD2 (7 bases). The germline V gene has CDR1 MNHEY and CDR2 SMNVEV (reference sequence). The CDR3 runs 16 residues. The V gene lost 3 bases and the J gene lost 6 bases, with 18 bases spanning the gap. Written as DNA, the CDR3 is TGTGCCAGCAGTTTCAGCGGGACAATCCTTCTCAATGAGCAGTTCTTC. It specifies CASSFSGTILLNEQFF.

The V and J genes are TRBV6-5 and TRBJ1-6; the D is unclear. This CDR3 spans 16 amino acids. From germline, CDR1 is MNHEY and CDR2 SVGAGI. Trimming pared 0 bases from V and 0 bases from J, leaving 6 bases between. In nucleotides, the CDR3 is TGTGCCAGCAGTTACTCCGGAGCCTCCTATAATTCACCCCTCCACTTT. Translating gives CASSYSGASYNSPLHF.

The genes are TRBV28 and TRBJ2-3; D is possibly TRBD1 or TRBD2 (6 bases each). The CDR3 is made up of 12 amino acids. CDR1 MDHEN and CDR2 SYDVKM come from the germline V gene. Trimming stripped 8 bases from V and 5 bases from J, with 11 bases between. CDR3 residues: CASQGRGDTQYF. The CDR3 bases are TGTGCCAGCCAGGGGCGGGGAGATACGCAGTATTTT.

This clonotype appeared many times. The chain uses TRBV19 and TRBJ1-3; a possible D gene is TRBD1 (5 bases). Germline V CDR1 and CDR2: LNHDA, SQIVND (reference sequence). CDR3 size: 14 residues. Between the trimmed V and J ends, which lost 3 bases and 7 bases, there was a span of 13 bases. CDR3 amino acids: CASSIGTLRNTIYF. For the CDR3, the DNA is TGTGCCAGTAGTATTGGGACCCTACGGAACACCATATATTTT.

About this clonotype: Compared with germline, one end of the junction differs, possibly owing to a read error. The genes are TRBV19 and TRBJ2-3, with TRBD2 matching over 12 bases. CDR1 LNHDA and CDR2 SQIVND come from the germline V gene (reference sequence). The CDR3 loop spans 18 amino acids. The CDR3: CASSNAWTSGISTDTQYF. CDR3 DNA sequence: TGTGCCAGTAGTAATGCCTGGACTAGCGGGATTAGCACGGATACGCAGTATTTT.

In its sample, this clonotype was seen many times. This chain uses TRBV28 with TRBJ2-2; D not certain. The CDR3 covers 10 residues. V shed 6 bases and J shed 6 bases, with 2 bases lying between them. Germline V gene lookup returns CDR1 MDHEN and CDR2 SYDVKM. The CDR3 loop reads CASRAGELFF. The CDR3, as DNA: TGTGCCAGCAGGGCCGGGGAGCTGTTTTTT.

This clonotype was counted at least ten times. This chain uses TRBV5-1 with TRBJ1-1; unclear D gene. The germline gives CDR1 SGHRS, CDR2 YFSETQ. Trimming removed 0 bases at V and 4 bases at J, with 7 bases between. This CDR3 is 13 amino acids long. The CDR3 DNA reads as TGCGCCAGCAGCTTGGAATATTCCACTGAAGCTTTCTTT. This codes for CASSLEYSTEAFF.

The CDR3 DNA is TGTGCCAGCAGCCAAGTACTAGCGGGAGTATACGAGCAGTACTTC. Protein product: CASSQVLAGVYEQYF. The chain employs TRBV3-1 and TRBJ2-7; TRBD2 agrees at 11 bases. The CDR3 totals 15 residues. The J segment lost 4 bases and the V segment lost 1 base, leaving 3 bases of the junction unmatched. The germline V gene encodes CDR1 LGHDT and CDR2 YNNKEL (reference sequence).

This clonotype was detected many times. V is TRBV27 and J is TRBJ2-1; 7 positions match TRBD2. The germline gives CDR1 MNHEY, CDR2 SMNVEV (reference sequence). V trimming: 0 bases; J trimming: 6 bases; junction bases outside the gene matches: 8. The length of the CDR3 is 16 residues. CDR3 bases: TGTGCCAGCAGTTTATCGTCAAGCGGGATTGGCAATGAGCAGTTCTTC. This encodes CASSLSSSGIGNEQFF.

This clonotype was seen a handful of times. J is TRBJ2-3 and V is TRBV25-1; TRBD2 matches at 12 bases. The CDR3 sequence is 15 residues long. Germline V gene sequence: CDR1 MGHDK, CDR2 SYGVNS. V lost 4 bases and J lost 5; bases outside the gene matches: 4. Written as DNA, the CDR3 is TGTGCCAGCAGTGGACTAGCGGGAGAGCTAGATACGCAGTATTTT. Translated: CASSGLAGELDTQYF. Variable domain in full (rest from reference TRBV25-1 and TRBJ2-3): EADIYQTPRYLVIGTGKKITLECSQTMGHDKMYWYQQDPGMELHLIHYSYGVNSTEKGDLSSESTVSRIRTEHFPLTLESARPSHTSQYLCASSGLAGELDTQYFGPGTRLTVL.

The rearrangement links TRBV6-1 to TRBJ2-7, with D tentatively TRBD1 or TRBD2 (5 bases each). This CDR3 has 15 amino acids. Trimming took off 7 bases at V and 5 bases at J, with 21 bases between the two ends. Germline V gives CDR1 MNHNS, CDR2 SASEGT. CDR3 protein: CASTRDAGAQDEQYF. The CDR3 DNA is TGTGCCAGCACTAGAGACGCCGGGGCTCAGGACGAGCAGTACTTC.

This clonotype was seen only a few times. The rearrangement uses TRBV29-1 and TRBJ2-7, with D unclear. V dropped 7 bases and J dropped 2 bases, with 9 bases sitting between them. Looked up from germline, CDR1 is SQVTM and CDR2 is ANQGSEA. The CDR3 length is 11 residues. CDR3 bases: TGCAGCGCCATAGAGACCTACGAGCAGTACTTC. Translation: CSAIETYEQYF.

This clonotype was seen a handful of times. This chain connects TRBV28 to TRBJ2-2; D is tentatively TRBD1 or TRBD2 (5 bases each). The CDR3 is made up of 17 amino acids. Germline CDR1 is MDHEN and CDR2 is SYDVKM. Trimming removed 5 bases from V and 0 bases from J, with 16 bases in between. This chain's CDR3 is CASSTRGFTSNTGELFF. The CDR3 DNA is TGTGCCAGCAGTACCCGGGGCTTCACATCGAACACCGGGGAGCTGTTTTTT.

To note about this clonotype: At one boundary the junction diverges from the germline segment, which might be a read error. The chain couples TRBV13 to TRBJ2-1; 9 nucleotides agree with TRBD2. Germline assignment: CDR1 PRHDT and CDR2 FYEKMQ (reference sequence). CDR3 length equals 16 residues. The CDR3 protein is CASSSRGTSSHNEQFF. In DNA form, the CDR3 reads TGTGCCAGCAGCTCACGCGGGACTAGCTCCCACAATGAGCAGTTCTTC.

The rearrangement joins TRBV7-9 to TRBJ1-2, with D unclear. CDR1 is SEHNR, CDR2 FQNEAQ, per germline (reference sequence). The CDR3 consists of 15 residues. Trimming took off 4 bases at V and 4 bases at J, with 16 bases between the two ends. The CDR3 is CASSSGSLISYGYTF. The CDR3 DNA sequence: TGTGCCAGCAGCTCGGGGAGTCTAATCTCCTATGGCTACACCTTC.